The subject of this entry is one T cell receptor (beta chain). This specimen comes from a study of memory CD4+ T cells and cytomegalovirus serostatus. Method: immunoSEQ multiplex PCR; TCRdb's copy keeps in-frame clones and lacks some. The data contain around 88,000 clones, about 80% of them singletons. The sort gate was single viable CD3+CD4+CD8-CD45RO+ cells for memory CD4+ T cells. CDR3 length: 17 residues. Germline V gene sequence: CDR1 LNHDA, CDR2 SQIVND (reference sequence). V shed 3 bases and J shed 4 bases, with 19 bases lying between them. Sequencing was done on a sample of memory CD4+ T cells from blood. This receptor was identified in an adult in good health and CMV-seropositive. The chain joins TRBV19 to TRBJ1-3, with D possibly matching TRBD1 (5 bases). Here the CDR3 reads CASSMRLGGGPGNTIYF. The CDR3 DNA follows: TGTGCCAGTAGTATGCGGCTCGGGGGTGGGCCAGGAAACACCATATATTTT.